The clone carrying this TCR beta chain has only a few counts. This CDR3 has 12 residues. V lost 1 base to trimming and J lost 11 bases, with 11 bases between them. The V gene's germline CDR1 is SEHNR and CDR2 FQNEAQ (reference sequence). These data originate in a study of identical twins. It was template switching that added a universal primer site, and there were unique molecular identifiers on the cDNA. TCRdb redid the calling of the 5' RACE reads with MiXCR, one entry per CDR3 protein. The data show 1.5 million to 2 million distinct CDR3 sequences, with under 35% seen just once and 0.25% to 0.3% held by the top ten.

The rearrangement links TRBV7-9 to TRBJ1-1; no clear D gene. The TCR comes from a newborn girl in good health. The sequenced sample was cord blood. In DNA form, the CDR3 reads TGTGCCAGCAGCTTAGATCGGGTTATCGCTTTCTTT. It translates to CASSLDRVIAFF.